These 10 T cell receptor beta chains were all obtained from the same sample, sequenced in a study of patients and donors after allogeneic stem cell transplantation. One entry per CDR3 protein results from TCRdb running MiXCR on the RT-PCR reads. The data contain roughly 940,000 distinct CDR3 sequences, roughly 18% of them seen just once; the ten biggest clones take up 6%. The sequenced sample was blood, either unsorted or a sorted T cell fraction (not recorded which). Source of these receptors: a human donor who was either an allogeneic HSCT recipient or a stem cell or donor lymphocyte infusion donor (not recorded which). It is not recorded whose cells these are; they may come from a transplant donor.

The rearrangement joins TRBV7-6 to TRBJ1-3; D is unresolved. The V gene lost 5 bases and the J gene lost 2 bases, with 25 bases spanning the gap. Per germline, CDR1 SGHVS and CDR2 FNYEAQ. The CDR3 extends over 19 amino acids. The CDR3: CASSHLKNPGPRTGNTIYF. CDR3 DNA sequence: TGTGCCAGCAGCCACTTAAAAAATCCGGGCCCGAGGACTGGAAACACCATATATTTT.

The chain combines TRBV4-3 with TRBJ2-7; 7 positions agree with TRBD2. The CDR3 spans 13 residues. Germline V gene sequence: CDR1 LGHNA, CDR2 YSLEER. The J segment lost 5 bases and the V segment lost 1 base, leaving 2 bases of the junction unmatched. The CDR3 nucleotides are TGCGCCAGCAGCCAAGTGGCGGGAGACGAGCAGTACTTC. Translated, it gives CASSQVAGDEQYF.

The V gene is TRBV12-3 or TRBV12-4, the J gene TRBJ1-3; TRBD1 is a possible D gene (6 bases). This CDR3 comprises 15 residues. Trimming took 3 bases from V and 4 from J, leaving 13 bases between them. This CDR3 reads CASSFGGAEGNTIYF. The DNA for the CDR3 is TGTGCCAGCAGTTTTGGGGGCGCGGAGGGAAACACCATATATTTT.

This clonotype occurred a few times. CDR3 region: CASSPGQGRFTFF. CDR3 coding DNA: TGTGCCAGCAGCCCAGGACAGGGACGGTTTACTTTCTTT. V and J are TRBV12-3 or TRBV12-4 and TRBJ1-1; 8 bases agree with TRBD1. The CDR3 is made up of 13 amino acids. V was pared by 6 bases and J by 12 bases, with 12 bases of the junction left unmatched.

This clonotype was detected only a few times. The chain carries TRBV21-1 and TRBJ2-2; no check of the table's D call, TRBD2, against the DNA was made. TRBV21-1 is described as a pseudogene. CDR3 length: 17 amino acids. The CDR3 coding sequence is TGTGCCAGCAGCAAATCAAGCGGGAGGGAGGGGTACGGGGAGCTGTTTTTT. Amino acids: CASSKSSGREGYGELFF.

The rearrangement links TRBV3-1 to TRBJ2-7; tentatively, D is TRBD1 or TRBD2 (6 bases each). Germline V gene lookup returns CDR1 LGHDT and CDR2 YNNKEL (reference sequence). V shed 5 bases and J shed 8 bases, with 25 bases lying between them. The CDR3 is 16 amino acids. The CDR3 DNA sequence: TGTGCCAGCAGCTGGGGGGCTAGCGCACCTACTGTGAAGCAGTACTTC. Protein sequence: CASSWGASAPTVKQYF.

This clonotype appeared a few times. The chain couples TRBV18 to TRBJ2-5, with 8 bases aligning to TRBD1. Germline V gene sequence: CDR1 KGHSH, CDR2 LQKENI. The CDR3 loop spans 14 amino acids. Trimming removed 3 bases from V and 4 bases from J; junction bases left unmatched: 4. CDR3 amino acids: CASSPVDRGETQYF. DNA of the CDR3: TGTGCCAGCTCACCGGTCGACAGGGGAGAGACCCAGTACTTC.

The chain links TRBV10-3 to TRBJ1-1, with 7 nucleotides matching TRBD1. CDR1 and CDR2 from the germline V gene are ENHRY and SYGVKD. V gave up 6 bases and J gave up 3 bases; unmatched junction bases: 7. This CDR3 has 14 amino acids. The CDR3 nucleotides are TGTGCCATCAGACTAGACAGGGTGGACACTGAAGCTTTCTTT. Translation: CAIRLDRVDTEAFF.

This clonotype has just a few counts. In DNA, the CDR3 is TGCAGTGCTGACGACTCTACACGGTACGAGCAGTACTTC. Amino acid sequence: CSADDSTRYEQYF. The genes are TRBV20-1 and TRBJ2-7; D is unclear. Germline V gives CDR1 DFQATT, CDR2 SNEGSKA (reference sequence). Trimming removed 5 bases at V and 4 bases at J, with 15 bases between. CDR3 length equals 13 residues.

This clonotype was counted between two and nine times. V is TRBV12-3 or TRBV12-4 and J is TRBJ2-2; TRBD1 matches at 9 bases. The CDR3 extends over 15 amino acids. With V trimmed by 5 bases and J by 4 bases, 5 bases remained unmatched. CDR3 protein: CASSPGTGTTGELFF. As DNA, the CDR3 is TGTGCCAGCAGTCCCGGGACAGGGACCACCGGGGAGCTGTTTTTT.